A selection of T cell receptor beta chains follows, all from one sample in a study of OX40 agonist ivuxolimab in advanced cancers. Method: immunoSEQ multiplex PCR; TCRdb's copy keeps in-frame clones and lacks some. Of tens of thousands of clones listed, about nine tenths are singletons. Material: CD4+ or CD8+ T cells sorted from blood, obtained in a trial of the OX40 agonist ivuxolimab. These receptors all come from an adult with an advanced solid tumor such as melanoma, head and neck, liver or kidney cancer. CDR3s include the opening cysteine and the closing phenylalanine or tryptophan. Each record gives: D gene, J gene, V gene, clone size, CDR3 DNA, CDR3 protein. A D gene is named only where the DNA matches it firmly. Size is stated for part of the rows, as once, few or many counts, or as a class when the clone is expanded.

. TRBJ2-7 TRBV4-3 . TGCGCCAGCAGCCAAGATCGCTACGAGCAGTACTTC CASSQDRYEQYF
. TRBJ1-4 TRBV29-1 once TGCAGCGTTTACATTAGGGGAAAACTGTTTTTT CSVYIRGKLFF
TRBD2 TRBJ2-7 TRBV5-6 . TGTGCCAGCAGCTTGGCTGGCGGGGGGCGGTACGAGCAGTACTTC CASSLAGGGRYEQYF
. TRBJ2-1 TRBV7-3 . TGTGCCAGCAGCTTAAGGGGGCCGGAGCAGTTCTTC CASSLRGPEQFF
. TRBJ1-4 TRBV6-5 . TGTGCCAGCAGTTATGGCTGGTCAACTAATGAAAAACTGTTTTTT CASSYGWSTNEKLFF
. TRBJ1-3 TRBV7-9 . TGTGCCAGCAGCTCGACGGCGAGCTCTGGAAACACCATATATTTT CASSSTASSGNTIYF
. TRBJ1-3 TRBV11-2 . TGTGCCAGCAGCCAACGTCTCGGCTCTGGAAACACCATATATTTT CASSQRLGSGNTIYF
TRBD2 TRBJ2-1 TRBV7-2 . TGTGCCAGCAGCTTACGGCGGGAGGGATACAATGAGCAGTTCTTC CASSLRREGYNEQFF
. TRBJ2-1 TRBV7-9 . TGTGCCAGCAGCCGGACTCAGGGCAATGAGCAGTTCTTC CASSRTQGNEQFF
. TRBJ1-1 TRBV5-4 once TGTGCCAGCAGCTCGGGGGAACAGAGGTCAGGGAACACTGAAGCTTTCTTT CASSSGEQRSGNTEAFF
TRBD2 TRBJ2-1 TRBV6-5 . TGTGCCAGCAGACAGACTAGCGGGACCTACAATGAGCAGTTCTTC CASRQTSGTYNEQFF
. TRBJ2-5 TRBV11-3 once TGTGCCAGCAGCTTAGACGGGGGCGCGGAGACCCAGTACTTC CASSLDGGAETQYF
. TRBJ2-1 TRBV7-3 . TGTGCCAGCAGCTTAACAAGCCGGCTTGAGCAGTTCTTC CASSLTSRLEQFF
TRBD1 TRBJ2-7 TRBV6-6 . TGTGCCAGCAGTCTCCCTCCGGGACAGGGCGAGCAGTACTTC CASSLPPGQGEQYF
. TRBJ2-3 TRBV6-4 . TGTGCCAGCAGTGACGTGGGAGGCACAGATACGCAGTATTTT CASSDVGGTDTQYF
. TRBJ1-4 TRBV5-6 . TGTGCCAGCAGCTTGATTGGCGTGGGGGCAGCTAATGAAAAACTGTTTTTT CASSLIGVGAANEKLFF
TRBD2 TRBJ2-7 TRBV5-4 . TGTGCCAGCAGCTTGCTAGCGGGAGGTGACTACGAGCAGTACTTC CASSLLAGGDYEQYF
. TRBJ2-2 TRBV25-1 . TGTGCCAGCAGTGCCCCCCGTCCCGGGGAGCTGTTTTTT CASSAPRPGELFF
TRBD2 TRBJ2-3 TRBV15 . TGTGCCACCAGCAGGGTGCGGGAGGTCACAGATACGCAGTATTTT CATSRVREVTDTQYF
TRBD2 TRBJ2-3 TRBV11-1 . TGTGCCAGCGAAAGGGATGGCGGGAGACCTCAAGATACGCAGTATTTT CASERDGGRPQDTQYF
TRBD2 TRBJ2-1 TRBV7-2 . TGTGCCAGCAGCTTAATTGGCGGGAGGGGATACAATGAGCAGTTCTTC CASSLIGGRGYNEQFF
. TRBJ2-1 TRBV7-2 . TGTGCCAGCAGCTTAGCACTAGGCACTAACGAGCAGTTCTTC CASSLALGTNEQFF
. TRBJ1-2 TRBV30 . TGTGCCTGGAGACAGTTGCGCTACACCTTC CAWRQLRYTF
. TRBJ2-3 TRBV9 . TGTGCCAGCAGCGTAGGTACAGGCCACACAGATACGCAGTATTTT CASSVGTGHTDTQYF
. TRBJ1-6 TRBV6-1 once TGTGCCAGCAGAACAGGGTTCTCCTATAATTCACCCCTCCACTTT CASRTGFSYNSPLHF
TRBD2 TRBJ2-1 TRBV7-8 . TGTGCCAGCAGGTTAGCCCCGGGCCTAGCGGGAGGAACGTACAATGAGCAGTTCTTC CASRLAPGLAGGTYNEQFF
TRBD1 TRBJ2-5 TRBV28 . TGTGCCAGCAGTTTTCGGGACAGGAAAAAAGAGACCCAGTACTTC CASSFRDRKKETQYF
TRBD2 TRBJ2-5 TRBV4-2 once TGTGCCAGCAGCCAAGATGGGGAGGGGTACCAGTACTTC CASSQDGEGYQYF
. TRBJ2-1 TRBV2 . TGTGCCAGCAGTGAGTGGGTCTCCTACAATGAGCAGTTCTTC CASSEWVSYNEQFF
. TRBJ1-2 TRBV4-1 few TGCGCCAGCACCGGGGGACCGACGAACTATGGCTACACCTTC CASTGGPTNYGYTF
TRBD1 TRBJ1-1 TRBV18 . TGTGCCAGCTCACTAGATGGGACAGGGGGAAACACTGAAGCTTTCTTT CASSLDGTGGNTEAFF
TRBD1 TRBJ1-5 TRBV19 . TGTGCCAGCCGGGACAGAAATCAGCCCCAGCATTTT CASRDRNQPQHF
TRBD2 TRBJ2-1 TRBV11-3 . TGTGCCAGCAGCTTGAGTGGGACTAGCGGGAGGGGAAGTGAGCAGTTCTTC CASSLSGTSGRGSEQFF
. TRBJ2-6 TRBV28 . TGTGCCAGCAGTCCTCCCCCAGGGTGGCTCGGTGGGGCCAACGTCCTGACTTTC CASSPPPGWLGGANVLTF
. TRBJ1-5 TRBV5-1 . TGCGCCAGCAGCCCGGGGACTTCTAGCAATCAGCCCCAGCATTTT CASSPGTSSNQPQHF
. TRBJ2-1 TRBV27 . TGTGCCAGCAGTTCAGTCGGACTGGGCTACAATGAGCAGTTCTTC CASSSVGLGYNEQFF
TRBD2 TRBJ2-3 TRBV15 . TGTGCCACCAGCAGGACCCCGGGACGTCGGTCTAGCGGGAGCACAGATACGCAGTATTTT CATSRTPGRRSSGSTDTQYF
. TRBJ1-2 TRBV6-1 . TGTGCCAGCAGTTTTCAGAGACAGGATCTCTATGGCTACACCTTC CASSFQRQDLYGYTF
. TRBJ1-4 TRBV2 . TGTGCCAGCAGTGGGACACGGCTGGGGGGGGAACTGTTTTTT CASSGTRLGGELFF
. TRBJ1-1 TRBV11-1 few TGTGCCAGCAGGGGCCAGGGTAACACTGAAGCTTTCTTT CASRGQGNTEAFF
. TRBJ1-5 TRBV7-9 . TGTGCCAGCAGCCAGGGGAGTTATCAGCCCCAGCATTTT CASSQGSYQPQHF
TRBD2 TRBJ2-3 TRBV25-1 . TGTGCCACCGCACTGACTAGCGAGGTAGATACGCAGTATTTT CATALTSEVDTQYF
. TRBJ2-3 TRBV19 few TGTGCCAGTAGTCCCGGAAATAGAGGCACAGATACGCAGTATTTT CASSPGNRGTDTQYF
TRBD1 TRBJ2-7 TRBV29-1 . TGCAGCGTTGGGACAGGGGGCGAGCAGTACTTC CSVGTGGEQYF
. TRBJ1-1 TRBV20-1 . TGCAGTGCCAGCGCGGCCGTCGAAGCTTTCTTT CSASAAVEAFF
TRBD2 TRBJ2-3 TRBV7-2 . TGTGCCAGCAGCTTACCAGCGGGAGACGGGAGAGATACGCAGTATTTT CASSLPAGDGRDTQYF
. TRBJ2-2 TRBV7-3 . TGTGCCAGCAGCTTAACACGTGGTCTTCAGCACGGGGAGCTGTTTTTT CASSLTRGLQHGELFF
. TRBJ1-1 TRBV5-1 . TGCGCCAGCAGCAAGATGGGGGGTCCACCTGAAGCTTTCTTT CASSKMGGPPEAFF
. TRBJ2-1 TRBV7-3 . TGTGCCAGCAGCCCAACACACACCTACAATGAGCAGTTCTTC CASSPTHTYNEQFF
. TRBJ1-4 TRBV6-1 . TGTGCCAGCAGTGAGGGATTCCGAGAAAAACTGTTTTTT CASSEGFREKLFF
. TRBJ2-3 TRBV7-3 . TGTGCCAGCAGCACAACCGGGACCCGGGCCCCAGATACGCAGTATTTT CASSTTGTRAPDTQYF
. TRBJ1-1 TRBV5-1 once TGCGCCAGCAGCCGTCGGGGGGCCTTTGGGGACACTGAAGCTTTCTTT CASSRRGAFGDTEAFF
. TRBJ2-1 TRBV7-2 . TGTGCCAGCAGCTTAGTAGCGACAAGCTACAATGAGCAGTTCTTC CASSLVATSYNEQFF
TRBD2 TRBJ2-7 TRBV19 . TGTGCCAGTAGCGGGAGGGGGTCCTACGAGCAGTACTTC CASSGRGSYEQYF
. TRBJ2-7 TRBV2 . TGTGCCAGCAGTTACTCGGCAGGGCTTGTGCCCTACGAGCAGTACTTC CASSYSAGLVPYEQYF